Given below is one T cell receptor (beta chain) in context. This clone was seen only once. The antigen this receptor binds is unknown. No much larger clone exists at a distance of one base, and base qualities are not known. V is reduced by 2 bases and J by 1 base, leaving a spacing of 26 bases between them. The germline V gene (reference sequence) yields MNHEY for CDR1 and SMNVEV for CDR2. CDR3 length: 20 amino acids, cysteine to phenylalanine. Only CDR3 DNA is held: 60 bases, read in frame from base 1. Each collaborating institution followed its own protocols to collect whole blood in K2EDTA tubes. For TCRbeta analysis, collaborators shipped samples as frozen whole blood, isolated PBMCs, or DNA extracted from either of those sample types. The data originate from a study of blood T cell repertoires in COVID-19 (dated by TCRdb to the early 2020s). About the investigation overall: The collaborator samples originated in the United States, Italy and Spain and spanned the acute and convalescent phases of COVID-19. The sample metadata nearly always contained a de-identified subject ID, COVID-19 status, age in years and sex. A freely available public database, intended as a resource for researchers studying the immune response to SARS-CoV-2, is where the repertoires were released. Deeply sampled blood TCRbeta repertoires from subjects exposed to, actively infected with, or recovered from COVID-19 were included in the dataset. The material from the prospective study consisted of cDNA or gDNA derived from T cells, B-cell-depleted T cells, or PBMCs. HLA class I and class II types, where available, came from metadata supplied by the sample provider rather than from assay-based typing. The samples were drawn from two sources: the first 160 participants of the ongoing ImmuneRACE study, and 1,254 subjects contributed by 6 global collaborators. The study at large found these results: Clinical and demographic metadata were provided uncurated, with the amount varying by source and participant.

TCRbeta CDR3 regions were amplified from genomic DNA by means of the immunoSEQ Assay, a bias-controlled multiplex PCR. Per the authors' processing: Within the assay, amplification of reference gene primers was used to estimate how many nucleated cells each sample contained. Sequence reads were collapsed and filtered to measure the absolute abundance of every unique TCRbeta CDR3 rearrangement. For each sample, productive Simpson clonality was calculated as the square root of Simpson's diversity index over productive rearrangements. TCRdb mirrors the immuneACCESS table, restricted to in-frame sequences. Some clones are absent from its copies; in checked studies, under half trace to an unresolved V gene, and the reason for the others is unknown. Clonal size and the V and J genes are those of that table, whereas D and trimming came from the DNA. The sample table lists some 250,000 clones, about 87% of them with a count of one. Approximately 7% of the sample belongs to the ten largest clones.

The specimen sequenced was peripheral blood. The TCR comes from a woman in her 70s with active or convalescent COVID-19. Recombination linked TRBV27 to TRBJ1-1, with no confident D gene call. CDR3 protein: CASSLRVPGLREGRNTEAFF. The nucleotide sequence is TGTGCCAGCAGTTTAAGGGTTCCCGGGTTGAGGGAAGGACGGAACACTGAAGCTTTCTTT.